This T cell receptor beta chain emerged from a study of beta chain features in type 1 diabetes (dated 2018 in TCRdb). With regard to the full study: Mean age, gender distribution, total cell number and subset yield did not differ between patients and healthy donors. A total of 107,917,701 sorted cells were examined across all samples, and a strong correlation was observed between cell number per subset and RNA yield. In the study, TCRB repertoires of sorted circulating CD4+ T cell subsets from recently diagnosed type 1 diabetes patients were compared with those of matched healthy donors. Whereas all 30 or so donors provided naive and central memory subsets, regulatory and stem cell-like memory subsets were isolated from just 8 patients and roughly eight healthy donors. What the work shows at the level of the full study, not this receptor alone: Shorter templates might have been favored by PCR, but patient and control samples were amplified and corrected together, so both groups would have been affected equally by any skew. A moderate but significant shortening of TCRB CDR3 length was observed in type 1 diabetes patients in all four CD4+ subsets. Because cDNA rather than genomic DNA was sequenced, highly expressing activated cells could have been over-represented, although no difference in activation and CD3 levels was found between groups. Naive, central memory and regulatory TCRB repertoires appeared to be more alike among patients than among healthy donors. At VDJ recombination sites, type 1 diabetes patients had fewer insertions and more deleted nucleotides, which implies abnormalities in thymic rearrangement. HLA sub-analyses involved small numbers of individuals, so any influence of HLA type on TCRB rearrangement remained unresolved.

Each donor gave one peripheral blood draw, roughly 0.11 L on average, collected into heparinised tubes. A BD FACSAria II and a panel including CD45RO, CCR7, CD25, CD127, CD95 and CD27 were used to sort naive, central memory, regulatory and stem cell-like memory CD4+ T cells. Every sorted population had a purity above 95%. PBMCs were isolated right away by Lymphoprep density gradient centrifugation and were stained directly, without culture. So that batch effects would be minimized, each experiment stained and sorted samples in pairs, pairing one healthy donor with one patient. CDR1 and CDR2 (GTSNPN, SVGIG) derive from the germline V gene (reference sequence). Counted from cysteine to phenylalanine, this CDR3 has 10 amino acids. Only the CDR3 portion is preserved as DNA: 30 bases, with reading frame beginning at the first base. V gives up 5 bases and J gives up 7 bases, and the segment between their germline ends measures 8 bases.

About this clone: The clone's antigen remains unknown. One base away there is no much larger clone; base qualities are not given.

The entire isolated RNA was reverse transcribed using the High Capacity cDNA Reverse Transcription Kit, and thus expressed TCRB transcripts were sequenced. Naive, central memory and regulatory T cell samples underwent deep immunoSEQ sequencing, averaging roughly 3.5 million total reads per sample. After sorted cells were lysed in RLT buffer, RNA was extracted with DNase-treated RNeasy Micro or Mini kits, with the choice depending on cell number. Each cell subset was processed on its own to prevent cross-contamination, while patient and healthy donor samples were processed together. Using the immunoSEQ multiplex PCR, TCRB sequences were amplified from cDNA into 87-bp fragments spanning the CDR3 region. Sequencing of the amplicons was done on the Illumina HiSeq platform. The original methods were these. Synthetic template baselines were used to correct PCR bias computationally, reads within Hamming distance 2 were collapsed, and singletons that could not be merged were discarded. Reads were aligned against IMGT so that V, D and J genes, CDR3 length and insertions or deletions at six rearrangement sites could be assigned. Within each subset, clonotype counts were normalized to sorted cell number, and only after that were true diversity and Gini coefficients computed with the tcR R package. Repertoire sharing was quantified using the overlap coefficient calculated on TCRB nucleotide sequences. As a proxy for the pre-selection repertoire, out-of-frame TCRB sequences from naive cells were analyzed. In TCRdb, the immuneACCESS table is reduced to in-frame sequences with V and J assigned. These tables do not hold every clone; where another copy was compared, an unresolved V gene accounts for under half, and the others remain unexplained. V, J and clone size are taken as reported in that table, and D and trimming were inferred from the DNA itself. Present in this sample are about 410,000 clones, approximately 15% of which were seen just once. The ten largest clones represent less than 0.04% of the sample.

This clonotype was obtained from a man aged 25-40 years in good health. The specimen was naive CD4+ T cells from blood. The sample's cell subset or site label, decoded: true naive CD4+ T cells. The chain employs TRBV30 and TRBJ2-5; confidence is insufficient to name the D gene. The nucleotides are TGTGCCTGGGGATCAGGGACCCAGTACTTC. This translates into CAWGSGTQYF.